These T cell receptor beta chains were read from a single sample in a study of T-cell memory formation after mild COVID-19. TCRdb used MiXCR to reprocess the 5' RACE reads, holding one entry per CDR3 protein. This sample has about 430,000 distinct CDR3 sequences, with roughly 18% found just once. Sequenced material: PBMCs or a T cell subset sorted from them (not recorded which). All receptors come from a man younger than 35 who had mild COVID-19 (a few samples of this study predate the infection). Cell type and time point are not known. Both conserved end residues are part of each CDR3. A D gene is named only where the DNA matches it firmly. The size of a clone is reported for some rows only, either as once, few or many, or as a class for expanded clones.

j_call cdr3_length d_call v_call clone_size cdr3_nt cdr3_aa
TRBJ2-6 18 NA TRBV5-1 once TGCGCCAGCAGCTTGGTCAAGGGGAGTCCCTCTGGGGCCAACGTCCTGACTTTC CASSLVKGSPSGANVLTF
TRBJ2-5 15 TRBD1 TRBV20-1 NA TGCAGTGCTGCCCCGGGACAGGGGGCCGGAGAGACCCAGTACTTC CSAAPGQGAGETQYF
TRBJ2-2 15 NA TRBV3-1 few TGTGCCAGCAGCCCCAATTTCGGGGGCCCTCCCGAGCTGTTTTTT CASSPNFGGPPELFF
TRBJ1-2 12 NA TRBV29-1 medium-sized TGCAGCGTTGACGACGGAATGGGTGGCTACACCTTC CSVDDGMGGYTF
TRBJ1-1 12 NA TRBV12-3/TRBV12-4 few TGTGCCAGCAGTTCCGATCTCTCCGGAGCTTTCTTT CASSSDLSGAFF
TRBJ2-7 14 TRBD1 TRBV7-6 few TGTGCCAGCAGCTCCGCGGGACAGGGCCACGAGCAGTACTTC CASSSAGQGHEQYF
TRBJ1-4 14 NA TRBV12-3/TRBV12-4 many TGTGCCAGCAGCCCCGCGGCTTTGGATGAAAAACTGTTTTTT CASSPAALDEKLFF
TRBJ2-1 15 NA TRBV5-1 few TGCGCCAGCAGCGAGGTCGGCAGGGTGGGCAATGAGCAGTTCTTC CASSEVGRVGNEQFF
TRBJ2-3 17 NA TRBV30 NA TGTGCCTGGGACGGTTGGTTGGAGGGGGGGGGCACAGATACGCAGTATTTT CAWDGWLEGGGTDTQYF
TRBJ2-1 16 TRBD1 TRBV5-1 NA TGCGCCAGCAGCACCGGACAGGCAGGCCTCTACAATGAGCAGTTCTTC CASSTGQAGLYNEQFF
TRBJ2-3 16 TRBD2 TRBV11-2 NA TGTGCCAGCAGCTCCCCCGACGCGGGGGGGACGAATACGCAGTATTTT CASSSPDAGGTNTQYF
TRBJ1-5 12 NA TRBV2 few TGTGCCACGCAGGGAGGCAATCAGCCCCAGCATTTT CATQGGNQPQHF
TRBJ1-1 13 NA TRBV7-8 NA TGTGCCAGCAGACGGGCGGGAAACACTGAAGCTTTCTTT CASRRAGNTEAFF
TRBJ2-5 15 TRBD2 TRBV6-5 NA TGTGCCAGCAGTTCTTATAGCGGGGTGGGGGAGACCCAGTACTTC CASSSYSGVGETQYF
TRBJ2-1 17 NA TRBV6-4 many TGTGCCAGCAGTGACTCGCACGAGGGGGGCTCCTACAATGAGCAGTTCTTC CASSDSHEGGSYNEQFF
TRBJ2-1 12 NA TRBV28 NA TGTGCCAGCGCGGCTCTATACAATGAGCAGTTCTTC CASAALYNEQFF
TRBJ1-2 18 TRBD1 TRBV5-4 NA TGTGCCAGCAGCTTGTGGGGGCGGGGCAGACAGGGATCATATGGCTACACCTTC CASSLWGRGRQGSYGYTF
TRBJ2-3 15 NA TRBV7-3 once TGTGCCAGCAGCTTAAGACAGGCGGGCACAGATACGCAGTATTTT CASSLRQAGTDTQYF
TRBJ1-1 14 NA TRBV6-2/TRBV6-3 NA TGTGCCAGCAGTTACTTTCATGAGGGGGGCGAAGCTTTCTTT CASSYFHEGGEAFF
TRBJ2-7 15 NA TRBV7-9 many TGTGCCAGCAGCCCAACGACTGCCTCATCCTACGAGCAGTACTTC CASSPTTASSYEQYF
TRBJ2-5 13 NA TRBV7-3 NA TGTGCCAGCAGCTTAATAAGGGAAGAGACCCAGTACTTC CASSLIREETQYF
TRBJ2-1 14 NA TRBV20-1 NA TGCAGTGCTTACCTGGCGGCAGGTAACAATGAGCAGTTCTTC CSAYLAAGNNEQFF
TRBJ2-7 14 NA TRBV5-1 few TGCGCCAGCAGCACACGACAGAGCTCCTACGAGCAGTACTTC CASSTRQSSYEQYF
TRBJ2-3 14 TRBD2 TRBV5-4 NA TGTGCCAGCAGCCTACTAGCGGCAACAGATACGCAGTATTTT CASSLLAATDTQYF
TRBJ2-5 14 TRBD2 TRBV7-2 NA TGTGCCAGCAGCGCTCGGGGGGGTAAAGAGACCCAGTACTTC CASSARGGKETQYF
TRBJ1-5 15 NA TRBV11-2 NA TGTGCCAGCAGTCCAGCAAGTTATAGCAATCAGCCCCAGCATTTT CASSPASYSNQPQHF
TRBJ1-2 14 NA TRBV4-3 NA TGCGCCAGCAGCCAAGACTCATACATCTATGGCTACACCTTC CASSQDSYIYGYTF
TRBJ1-5 14 NA TRBV7-9 NA TGTGCCAGCAGCCCCCTGACAGATAATCAGCCCCAGCATTTT CASSPLTDNQPQHF
TRBJ2-5 13 TRBD2 TRBV6-2/TRBV6-3 NA TGTGCCAGCAGTTATCGGCGGGGGGAGACCCAGTACTTC CASSYRRGETQYF
TRBJ2-7 15 NA TRBV5-1 NA TGCGCCAGCAGCCCGTTCGATGGGGCTAGCTACGAGCAGTACTTC CASSPFDGASYEQYF
TRBJ1-2 14 NA TRBV28 few TGTGCCAGCAGTTGGCCTCGGACAGCCTATGGCTACACCTTC CASSWPRTAYGYTF
TRBJ2-3 16 NA TRBV23-1 few TGCGCCAGCAGTCAGAGGCAGGGGAAATTGACAGATACGCAGTATTTT CASSQRQGKLTDTQYF
TRBJ1-6 15 NA TRBV5-1 many TGCGCCAGCAGCTTGGCCGGGCAGGGAAGGTCACCCCTCCACTTT CASSLAGQGRSPLHF
TRBJ2-7 11 NA TRBV29-1 NA TGCAGCGTTGATACTTTGAGGGAGCAGTACTTC CSVDTLREQYF
TRBJ2-7 14 TRBD1 TRBV10-3 few TGTGCCATCAGGGAGGACAGGGTCCCCTACGAGCAGTACTTC CAIREDRVPYEQYF
TRBJ2-5 14 NA TRBV5-1 few TGCGCCAGCAGCTTGGGACTCCAAGGGGAGACCCAGTACTTC CASSLGLQGETQYF
TRBJ1-1 15 TRBD1 TRBV6-5 few TGTGCCAGCAGTCGGACACGACAGGGGGGGAATGAAGCTTTCTTT CASSRTRQGGNEAFF